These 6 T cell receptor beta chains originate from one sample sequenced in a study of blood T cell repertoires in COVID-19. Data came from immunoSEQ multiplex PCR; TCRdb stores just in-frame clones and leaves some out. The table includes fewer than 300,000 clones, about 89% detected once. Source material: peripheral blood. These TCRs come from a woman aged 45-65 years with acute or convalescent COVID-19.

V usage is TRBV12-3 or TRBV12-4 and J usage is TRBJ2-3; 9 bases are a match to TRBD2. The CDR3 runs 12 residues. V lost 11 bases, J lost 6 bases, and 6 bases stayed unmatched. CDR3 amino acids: CASVAGVDTQYF. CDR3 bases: TGTGCCTCAGTAGCGGGAGTGGATACGCAGTATTTT.

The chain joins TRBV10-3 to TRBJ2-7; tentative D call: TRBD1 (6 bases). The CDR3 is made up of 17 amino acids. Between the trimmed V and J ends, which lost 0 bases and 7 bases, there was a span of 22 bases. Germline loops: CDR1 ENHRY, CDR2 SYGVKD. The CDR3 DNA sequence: TGTGCCATCAGTGAGTCTGCCCTCCTAAAGTACAGGGAAGAGCAGTACTTC. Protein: CAISESALLKYREEQYF.

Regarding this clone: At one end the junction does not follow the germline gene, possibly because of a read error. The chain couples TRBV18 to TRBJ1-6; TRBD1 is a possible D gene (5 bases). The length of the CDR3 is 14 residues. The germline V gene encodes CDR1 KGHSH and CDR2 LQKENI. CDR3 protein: CASSPEGEGSPLHF. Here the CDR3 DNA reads TGTGCCAGTTCACCAGAAGGGGAGGGTTCACCCCTCCACTTT.

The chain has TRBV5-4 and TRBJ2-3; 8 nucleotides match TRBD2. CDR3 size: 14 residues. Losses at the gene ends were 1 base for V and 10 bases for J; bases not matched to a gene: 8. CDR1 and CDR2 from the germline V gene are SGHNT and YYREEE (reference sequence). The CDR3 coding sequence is TGTGCCAGCAGCTTGAGCGGGAGTTCACAGGCGCAGTATTTT. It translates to CASSLSGSSQAQYF.

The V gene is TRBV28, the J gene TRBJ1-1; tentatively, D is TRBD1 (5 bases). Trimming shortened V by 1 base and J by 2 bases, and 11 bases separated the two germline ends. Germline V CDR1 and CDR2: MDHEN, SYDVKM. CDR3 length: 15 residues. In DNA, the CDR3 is TGTGCCAGCAGTTTATTCGGCAGGGTCAACACTGAAGCTTTCTTT. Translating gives CASSLFGRVNTEAFF.

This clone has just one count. As DNA, the CDR3 is TGCGCCAGCAGCCAAGTCTCGTCCAGGGCGCTTAGCAATCAGCCCCAGCATTTT. It is translated as CASSQVSSRALSNQPQHF. The chain links TRBV4-3 to TRBJ1-5, with a tentative D call TRBD1 (5 bases). Per germline, CDR1 LGHNA and CDR2 YSLEER. V was clipped by 1 base and J by 0 bases, with 16 bases between them. This CDR3 has 18 residues.